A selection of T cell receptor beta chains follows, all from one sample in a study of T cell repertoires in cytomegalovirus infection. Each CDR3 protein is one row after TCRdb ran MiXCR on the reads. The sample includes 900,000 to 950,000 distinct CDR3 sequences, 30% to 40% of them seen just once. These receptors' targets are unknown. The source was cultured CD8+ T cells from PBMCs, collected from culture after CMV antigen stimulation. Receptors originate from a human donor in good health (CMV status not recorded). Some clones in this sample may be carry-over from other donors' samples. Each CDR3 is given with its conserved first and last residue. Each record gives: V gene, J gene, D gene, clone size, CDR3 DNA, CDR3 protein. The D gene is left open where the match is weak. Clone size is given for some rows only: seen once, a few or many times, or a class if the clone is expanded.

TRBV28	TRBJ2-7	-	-	TGTGCCAGCAGAGGGGCCGAGTCTCTCGACTACGAGCAGTACTTC	CASRGAESLDYEQYF
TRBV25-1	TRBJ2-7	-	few	TGTGCCAGCGAGGGAAGGTCTGGTTACGAGCAGTACTTC	CASEGRSGYEQYF
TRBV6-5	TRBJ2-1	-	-	TGTGCCAGCCAGGACAGCCAGAATGAGCAGTTCTTC	CASQDSQNEQFF
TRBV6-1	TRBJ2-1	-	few	TGTGCCAGCAGTGGAGGGGCCTACTCGCGGGTCTACAATGAGCAGTTCTTC	CASSGGAYSRVYNEQFF
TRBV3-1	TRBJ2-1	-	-	TGTGCCAGCAGCCAAGAGGGGACCCTCTCCTACAATGAGCAGTTCTTC	CASSQEGTLSYNEQFF
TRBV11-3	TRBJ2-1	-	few	TGTGCCAGCAGCTTCCCCCCTATCCAGGCCTACAATGAGCAGTTCTTC	CASSFPPIQAYNEQFF
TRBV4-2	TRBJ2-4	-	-	TGTGCCAGCAGCCAAGATCCGGACATTCAGTACTTC	CASSQDPDIQYF
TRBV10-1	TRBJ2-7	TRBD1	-	TGCGCCAGCAATCCGGACAGGGGTCCCTACGAGCAGTACTTC	CASNPDRGPYEQYF
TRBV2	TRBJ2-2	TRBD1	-	TGTGCCAGCAGTGCGTTGGGACAGGACACCGGGGAGCTGTTTTTT	CASSALGQDTGELFF
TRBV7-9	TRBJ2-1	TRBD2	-	TGTGCCAGCAGCTTAGCGGGGGGGATAAGCTCCTACAATGAGCAGTTCTTC	CASSLAGGISSYNEQFF
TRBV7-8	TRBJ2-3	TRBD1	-	TGTACCAGCAGCTTACCAGCTTCCGGGACAGAGGCCACAGATACGCAGTATTTT	CTSSLPASGTEATDTQYF
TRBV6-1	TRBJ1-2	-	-	TGTGCCAGCGGGGGATCCTATGTAGGCTACACCTTC	CASGGSYVGYTF
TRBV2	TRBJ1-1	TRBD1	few	TGTGCCAGCAGTGACCCCAACAGGGGGCGAAGTGAAGCTTTCTTT	CASSDPNRGRSEAFF
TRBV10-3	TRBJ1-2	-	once	TGTGCCATCAGAACCGGGAACCCACCTAACTATGGCTACACCTTC	CAIRTGNPPNYGYTF
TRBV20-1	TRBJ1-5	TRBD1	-	TGCAGTGCCCAGGGGGTGAAGCCCCAGCATTTT	CSAQGVKPQHF
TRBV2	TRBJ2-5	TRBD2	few	TGTGCCAGCAGTCGACTAGCGGGGGAGGGAAAGACCCAGTACTTC	CASSRLAGEGKTQYF
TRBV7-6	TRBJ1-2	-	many	TGTGCCAGCAGCCCAGGAGGTGGGGGACACACCTTC	CASSPGGGGHTF
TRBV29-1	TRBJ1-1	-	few	TGCAGCGTTGCCCCGAACACTGAAGCTTTCTTT	CSVAPNTEAFF
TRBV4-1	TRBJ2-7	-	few	TGCGCCAGCAGCCTTACACCGGAGTCCTACGAGCAGTACTTC	CASSLTPESYEQYF
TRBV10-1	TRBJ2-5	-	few	TGCGCCAGCAGTGAGTCGACCCACCGGGCAGGGCGCAGGGAGACCCAGTACTTC	CASSESTHRAGRRETQYF
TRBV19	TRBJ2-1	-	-	TGTGCCAGTAGTATGGTAGACTACAATGAGCAGTTCTTC	CASSMVDYNEQFF
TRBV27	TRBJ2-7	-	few	TGTGCCAAGGGCAGCGCGGGCGAGCAGTACTTC	CAKGSAGEQYF
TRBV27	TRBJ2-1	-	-	TGTGCCAGCAGTCCCACGGTCCTGGGCAATGAGCAGTTCTTC	CASSPTVLGNEQFF
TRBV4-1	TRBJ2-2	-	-	TGCGCCAGCAGCCAATGGAGAGCCGGGGAGCTGTTTTTT	CASSQWRAGELFF
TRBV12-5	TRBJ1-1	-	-	TGTGCTAGTGTCCAACCTGGGGCTGAAGCTTTCTTT	CASVQPGAEAFF
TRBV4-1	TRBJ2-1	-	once	TGCGTCAGCAGCCAAGAAATAGGCAGGGGGGTAAATGAGCAGTTCTTC	CVSSQEIGRGVNEQFF
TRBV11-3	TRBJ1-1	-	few	TGTGCCAGCAGCTTAGAAGGGGGTTCAGCTGAAGCTTTCTTT	CASSLEGGSAEAFF
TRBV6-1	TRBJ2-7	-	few	TGTGCCAGCAGTGTATTCCGGGACAACGAGCAGTACTTC	CASSVFRDNEQYF
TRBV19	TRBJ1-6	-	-	TGTGCCAGTAGTATACAGTACGGCTATAATTCACCCCTCCACTTT	CASSIQYGYNSPLHF
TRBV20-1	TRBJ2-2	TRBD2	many	TGCAGTGCTAGAACGGGGGGGGAAGATACCGGGGAGCTGTTTTTT	CSARTGGEDTGELFF
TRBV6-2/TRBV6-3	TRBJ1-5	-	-	TGTGCCAGCAGTCCATTCTTTCGTAATGGAGATAGCAATCAGCCCCAGCATTTT	CASSPFFRNGDSNQPQHF
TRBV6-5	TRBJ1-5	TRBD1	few	TGTGCCAGCAGTCCTTTATGGACAGGGAGCAATCAGCCCCAGCATTTT	CASSPLWTGSNQPQHF
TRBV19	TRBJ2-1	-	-	TGTGCCAGTACCCTCGCGGGGTTCAATGAGCAGTTCTTC	CASTLAGFNEQFF
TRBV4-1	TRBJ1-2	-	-	TGCGCCAGCAGCCAACCGGGACAAATTTCTTATGGCTACACCTTC	CASSQPGQISYGYTF
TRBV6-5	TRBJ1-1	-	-	TGTGCCAGCAGTTTAGGGGTAACTGACGCTGAAGCTTTCTTT	CASSLGVTDAEAFF
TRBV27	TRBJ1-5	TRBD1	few	TGTGCCAGCAGTTCCGACACAGGGGGCAGAAATCAGCCCCAGCATTTT	CASSSDTGGRNQPQHF
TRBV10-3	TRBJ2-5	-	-	TGTGCCATCAGTGAGTCCTCTACCCGGGACATTGTCCAAGAGACCCAGTACTTC	CAISESSTRDIVQETQYF
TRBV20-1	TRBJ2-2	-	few	TGCAGTGCTAGAGATCATTCGCCGGGGACCGGGGAGCTGTTTTTT	CSARDHSPGTGELFF
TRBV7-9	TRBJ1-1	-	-	TGTGCCAGCAGCCCAGCTTTGGCTGAAGCTTTCTTT	CASSPALAEAFF